The next 21 T cell receptor beta chains were all read from a single sample in a study of somatic mutations in cytotoxic T cells in rheumatoid arthritis. Generated by immunoSEQ multiplex PCR, the TCRdb table keeps only in-frame clones and is missing some. The data hold 15,000 or so clones, with 70% to 80% observed a single time. Sequenced sample: CD8+ T cells sorted from blood. These receptors were obtained from an adult with rheumatoid arthritis.

This chain links TRBV6-5 with TRBJ1-5, with 8 bases identical to TRBD1. Germline V CDR1 and CDR2: MNHEY, SVGAGI. V shed 8 bases, J shed 4 bases, and the junction held 7 bases outside the gene matches. The CDR3 spans 14 residues. This CDR3 is CASRRQGRNQPQHF. CDR3 nucleotides: TGTGCCAGCCGCCGACAGGGGCGAAATCAGCCCCAGCATTTT.

J is TRBJ2-3 and V is TRBV6-1, with unresolved D. Trimming pared 2 bases from V and 2 bases from J, leaving 11 bases between. The V gene's germline CDR1 is MNHNS and CDR2 SASEGT. CDR3 length equals 15 residues. The CDR3 region has the DNA TGTGCCAGCAGTGAATCCCTTTACAACACAGATACGCAGTATTTT. This encodes CASSESLYNTDTQYF.

V gene TRBV6-1 combines with J gene TRBJ2-7; TRBD1 matches at 8 bases. This CDR3 is built from 14 residues. CDR1 and CDR2 (germline): MNHNS, SASEGT. J was trimmed by 3 bases and V by 4 bases; bases with no gene match: 5. The CDR3 coding sequence is TGTGCCAGCAGTGTCACAGGGGGTGGCTACGAGCAGTACTTC. Its protein is CASSVTGGGYEQYF.

A single count supports this clone. This sequence joins TRBV5-6 and TRBJ2-6, with TRBD1 as a possible D gene (5 bases). Trimming cost V 0 bases and J 2 bases, with 12 bases left between them. CDR3 length: 17 amino acids. Looked up from germline, CDR1 is SGHDT and CDR2 is YYEEEE. The CDR3 sequence is CASSLAGYSAGANVLTF. The CDR3 DNA reads TGTGCCAGCAGCTTGGCAGGGTATTCGGCTGGGGCCAACGTCCTGACTTTC.

V and J are TRBV19 and TRBJ1-5; the D gene is possibly TRBD1 (5 bases). The CDR3 runs to 15 residues. The germline V and J ends were trimmed by 5 bases and 6 bases, with 17 bases remaining between them. CDR1 is LNHDA, CDR2 SQIVND, per germline (reference sequence). CDR3 in amino acids: CASSPSDSMSQPQHF. CDR3 in DNA: TGTGCCAGTAGTCCGTCAGACAGTATGTCTCAGCCCCAGCATTTT. Using reference TRBV19 and TRBJ1-5 for the parts outside the CDR3, the full variable domain is DGGITQSPKYLFRKEGQNVTLSCEQNLNHDAMYWYRQDPGQGLRLIYYSQIVNDFQKGDIAEGYSVSREKKESFPLTVTSAQKNPTAFYLCASSPSDSMSQPQHFGDGTRLSIL.

In this sample, this clone is medium-sized (0.01 to 0.1%). CDR3 region: CASSQEDASGGRTGTQYF. In nucleotides, the CDR3 is TGCGCCAGCAGCCAGGAGGACGCTAGCGGGGGGCGCACGGGTACGCAGTATTTT. The chain combines TRBV4-1 with TRBJ2-3; 11 bases align to TRBD2. The CDR3 contains 18 residues. The V gene's germline CDR1 is MGHRA and CDR2 YSYEKL. V shed 3 bases and J 8 bases; nucleotides not matched to a gene: 16.

The J gene is TRBJ2-1, the V gene TRBV6-4; D is perhaps TRBD1 or TRBD2 (6 bases each). From germline, CDR1 is MRHNA and CDR2 SNTAGT. With 0 bases removed from V and 5 bases from J, the gap between germline ends came to 20 bases. This CDR3 region has 18 residues. DNA of the CDR3: TGTGCCAGCAGTGACTCACCAGAGTACCCGGGGGCCAACAATGAGCAGTTCTTC. Translating it yields CASSDSPEYPGANNEQFF.

The V call is TRBV9, the J call TRBJ1-1, with TRBD1 identical over 7 bases. CDR3 length: 20 amino acids. Germline values: CDR1 SGDLS, CDR2 YYNGEE. The V segment lost 4 bases and the J segment 0 bases; nucleotides outside the gene matches: 21. CDR3 bases: TGTGCCAGCAGCACTCCCACCGGGGAGGGACAGCGCCCTATGAACACTGAAGCTTTCTTT. Translated, it gives CASSTPTGEGQRPMNTEAFF.

The chain employs TRBV9 and TRBJ2-7; 8 bases fit TRBD1. Germline V gene lookup returns CDR1 SGDLS and CDR2 YYNGEE. The trim removed 6 bases at V and 0 bases at J, leaving 8 bases unmatched. This CDR3 spans 15 amino acids. CDR3 bases: TGTGCCAGCATGGGGGACAGGAAAACCTCCTACGAGCAGTACTTC. Its translation is CASMGDRKTSYEQYF.

V usage is TRBV7-9 and J usage is TRBJ1-1, with D hard to call. Trimming pared 6 bases from V and 4 bases from J, leaving 21 bases between. The CDR3 has 16 amino acids. The germline CDR1 and CDR2 sequences are SEHNR and FQNEAQ (reference sequence). DNA for the CDR3: TGTGCCAGCAGGTATACCGGTAAGGCGCGGGGCACTGAAGCTTTCTTT. Translation: CASRYTGKARGTEAFF.

CDR3: CASSFSGSPLHF. Written as DNA, the CDR3 is TGTGCCAGCAGCTTTTCAGGGTCACCCCTCCACTTT. This chain uses TRBV7-9 with TRBJ1-6, with TRBD1 as a possible D gene (5 bases). Trimming took off 3 bases at V and 10 bases at J, with 7 bases between the two ends. The CDR3 extends over 12 amino acids. The germline gives CDR1 SEHNR, CDR2 FQNEAQ (reference sequence).

This clone was counted between two and nine times. This chain links TRBV6-6 with TRBJ2-3; D gene ambiguous. Trimming pared 7 bases from V and 0 bases from J, leaving 17 bases between. From germline, CDR1 is MNHNY and CDR2 SVGAGI (reference sequence). This CDR3 is built from 16 residues. Here the CDR3 reads CASTLTGGFSTDTQYF. CDR3 sequence (DNA): TGTGCCAGCACTCTTACTGGCGGATTTAGCACAGATACGCAGTATTTT.

The V gene is TRBV5-6, the J gene TRBJ2-7; possible D gene TRBD2, 6 bases. The V gene's germline CDR1 is SGHDT and CDR2 YYEEEE. Trimming took off 4 bases at V and 6 bases at J, with 11 bases between the two ends. The CDR3 contains 12 residues. The CDR3 protein is CASSRESGEQYF. In nucleotides, the CDR3 is TGTGCCAGCAGCCGGGAGTCCGGCGAGCAGTACTTC.

This chain uses TRBV7-9 with TRBJ2-2, with D maybe TRBD2 (6 bases). Trimming took off 3 bases at V and 3 bases at J, with 11 bases between the two ends. The germline CDR1 and CDR2 sequences are SEHNR and FQNEAQ (reference sequence). This CDR3 has 15 residues. The CDR3 protein is CASSFTGEYTGELFF. The CDR3 nucleotides are TGTGCCAGCAGCTTTACGGGGGAATACACCGGGGAGCTGTTTTTT.

The chain has TRBV30 and TRBJ1-1, with D possibly being TRBD1 (5 bases). The CDR3 has 14 residues. Between the trimmed V and J ends, which lost 2 bases and 3 bases, there was a span of 13 bases. Germline assignment: CDR1 GTSNPN and CDR2 SVGIG (reference sequence). In DNA form, the CDR3 reads TGTGCCTGGAGTATCGAAGGGGAGTACACTGAAGCTTTCTTT. It specifies CAWSIEGEYTEAFF.

The CDR3 DNA follows: TGTGCCAGCAGCTTAGGCCCGGGGGCAGAGACCCAGTACTTC. The encoded protein is CASSLGPGAETQYF. The chain joins TRBV6-1 to TRBJ2-5; D tentatively fits TRBD1 or TRBD2 (6 bases each). This CDR3 has 14 amino acids. The V gene lost 6 bases and the J gene lost 4 bases, with 15 bases spanning the gap. Germline CDR1 reads MNHNS; CDR2 reads SASEGT.

In its sample, this clone was seen once. The chain carries TRBV7-9 and TRBJ1-3; 8 bases line up with TRBD1. J was trimmed by 4 bases and V by 2 bases; bases with no gene match: 10. The germline V gene has CDR1 SEHNR and CDR2 FQNEAQ (reference sequence). This CDR3 spans 17 amino acids. The DNA for the CDR3 is TGTGCCAGCAGCTTACCGGTTGGACAGGGCCACGGAAACACCATATATTTT. This sequence encodes CASSLPVGQGHGNTIYF. The complete variable domain, with remaining parts taken from reference TRBV7-9 and TRBJ1-3, reads DTGVSQNPRHKITKRGQNVTFRCDPISEHNRLYWYRQTLGQGPEFLTYFQNEAQLEKSRLLSDRFSAERPKGSFSTLEIQRTEQGDSAMYLCASSLPVGQGHGNTIYFGEGSWLTVV.

V is TRBV29-1 and J is TRBJ1-3; TRBD1 might be the D (5 bases). Germline V gene sequence: CDR1 SQVTM, CDR2 ANQGSEA. Trimming took 3 bases from V and 0 from J, leaving 6 bases between them. CDR3 size: 13 residues. CDR3 amino acids: CSVDTGSGNTIYF. CDR3 DNA sequence: TGCAGCGTTGACACAGGCTCTGGAAACACCATATATTTT.

The CDR3 sequence is CASSLAVGPYEQYV. The DNA for the CDR3 is TGTGCCAGCAGCTTAGCAGTGGGTCCCTACGAGCAGTACGTC. V usage is TRBV7-8 and J usage is TRBJ2-7; D is ambiguous. Germline V gene lookup returns CDR1 SGHVS and CDR2 FQNEAQ. The germline V and J ends were trimmed by 0 bases and 2 bases, with 8 bases remaining between them. The CDR3 runs to 14 residues.

The chain employs TRBV9 and TRBJ2-2; D gene uncertain. This CDR3 contains 14 residues. The ends were cut back, 3 bases at V and 9 bases at J, with 15 bases in the middle. CDR1 is SGDLS, CDR2 YYNGEE, per germline. Here the CDR3 DNA reads TGTGCCAGCAGCGAAACGGGCCCGGGTTGGGAGCTGTTTTTT. This codes for CASSETGPGWELFF.

The V call is TRBV7-9, the J call TRBJ2-2; D uncertain. The V gene lost 1 base and the J gene lost 5 bases, with 5 bases spanning the gap. CDR3 length: 13 amino acids. Germline CDR1 and CDR2: SEHNR and FQNEAQ (reference sequence). In DNA form, the CDR3 reads TGTGCCAGCAGCTTAGGCGCGACCGGGGAGCTGTTTTTT. This codes for CASSLGATGELFF.